The 26 T cell receptor beta chains below come from one sample, sequenced in a study of T cell responses to AZD1222 COVID-19 vaccine. Profiled with immunoSEQ multiplex PCR; TCRdb holds only in-frame clones, not every one. This sample carries 45,000 to 55,000 clones, approximately 79% of them seen once, and the ten largest clones take roughly 20%. The sequencing here drew on peripheral blood, taken on day 0 of MenACWY control vaccination. The receptors were gathered from an adult in good health.

The J gene is TRBJ2-7, the V gene TRBV9; D is uncertain. The CDR3 is 13 residues long. The germline gives CDR1 SGDLS, CDR2 YYNGEE. V shed 3 bases and J shed 0 bases, with 7 bases lying between them. CDR3 bases: TGTGCCAGCAGCGGGACCGGCTCCTACGAGCAGTACTTC. Residues: CASSGTGSYEQYF.

Here the CDR3 DNA reads TGTGCCAGTAGTGTCGACTTTCACCCTTCTCAAGAGACCCAGTACTTC. Its protein product is CASSVDFHPSQETQYF. The gene calls are TRBV19 and TRBJ2-5; unclear D gene. Trimming took off 5 bases at V and 2 bases at J, with 18 bases between the two ends. The germline gives CDR1 LNHDA, CDR2 SQIVND (reference sequence). The CDR3 has 16 residues.

The chain has TRBV3-1 (or the pseudogene TRBV3-2) and TRBJ1-1; D is possibly TRBD1 (5 bases). V lost 3 bases and J 1 base, leaving 12 bases between the germline ends. The germline V gene encodes CDR1 LGHDT and CDR2 YNNKEL (reference sequence). CDR3 length equals 15 residues. The CDR3 reads CASSQRQGPNTEAFF. The CDR3 coding sequence is TGTGCCAGCAGCCAGCGGCAGGGCCCGAACACTGAAGCTTTCTTT.

This rearrangement joins TRBV4-2 to TRBJ2-6; the D gene could be TRBD1 or TRBD2 (6 bases each). The CDR3 has 18 residues. Between the trimmed V and J ends, which lost 0 bases and 0 bases, there was a span of 12 bases. In germline, CDR1 is LGHNA, CDR2 YNFKEQ. The CDR3 region is CASSQDPGASSGANVLTF. The CDR3 nucleotides are TGTGCCAGCAGCCAAGACCCGGGGGCTAGCTCTGGGGCCAACGTCCTGACTTTC.

The chain uses TRBV11-2 and TRBJ2-3; tentatively, D is TRBD2 (6 bases). The CDR3 contains 16 residues. Trimming cost V 4 bases and J 2 bases, with 16 bases left between them. Germline loops: CDR1 SGHAT, CDR2 FQNNGV. The CDR3 sequence: CASSSLTRGVTDTQYF. The CDR3 coding sequence is TGTGCCAGCAGCTCGCTGACTAGAGGGGTCACAGATACGCAGTATTTT. Based on the CDR3 plus reference TRBV11-2 and TRBJ2-3, the full variable domain is EAGVAQSPRYKIIEKRQSVAFWCNPISGHATLYWYQQILGQGPKLLIQFQNNGVVDDSQLPKDRFSAERLKGVDSTLKIQPAKLEDSAVYLCASSSLTRGVTDTQYFGPGTRLTVL.

The chain couples TRBV18 to TRBJ2-5; 7 bases align to TRBD2. Germline-derived CDR1 and CDR2 are KGHSH and LQKENI. The V segment lost 4 bases and the J segment 5 bases; nucleotides outside the gene matches: 7. This CDR3 contains 14 residues. The CDR3 region has the DNA TGTGCCAGCTCACTTAGCGGGCCAGGGGAGACCCAGTACTTC. Amino acid sequence: CASSLSGPGETQYF.

The chain joins TRBV7-6 to TRBJ1-5; D not certain. Germline loops: CDR1 SGHVS, CDR2 FNYEAQ. CDR3 size: 13 residues. The V gene lost 5 bases and the J gene lost 5 bases, with 10 bases spanning the gap. The CDR3 region is CASSARIYQPQHF. The CDR3 region has the DNA TGTGCCAGCAGCGCCCGGATATATCAGCCCCAGCATTTT.

The genes are TRBV19 and TRBJ1-2, with 9 bases aligning to TRBD1. CDR3 length equals 15 residues. V shed 6 bases, J shed 5 bases, and the junction held 10 bases outside the gene matches. Germline CDR1 and CDR2: LNHDA and SQIVND (reference sequence). For the CDR3, the DNA is TGTGCCAGTAGGATCACAGGGGGCAATAAGTATGGCTACACCTTC. Its translation: CASRITGGNKYGYTF.

This chain uses TRBV27 with TRBJ2-2; 16 nucleotides match TRBD2. CDR1 is MNHEY, CDR2 SMNVEV, per germline (reference sequence). CDR3 length: 17 residues. V was pared by 3 bases and J by 6 bases, with 4 bases of the junction left unmatched. The CDR3 DNA reads as TGTGCCAGCAGTTTCCCGGGACTAGCGGGGGGGGCCGGGGAGCTGTTTTTT. Its translation is CASSFPGLAGGAGELFF.

The chain has TRBV19 and TRBJ2-2; D might be TRBD2 (6 bases). The CDR3 sequence is 16 residues long. Germline CDR1 reads LNHDA; CDR2 reads SQIVND (reference sequence). V was clipped by 0 bases and J by 6 bases, with 14 bases between them. The CDR3 spells CASSIEGGAKPGELFF. The CDR3 DNA reads TGTGCCAGTAGTATAGAGGGGGGTGCAAAGCCCGGGGAGCTGTTTTTT. The full variable domain, with the rest looked up from reference TRBV19 and TRBJ2-2, is DGGITQSPKYLFRKEGQNVTLSCEQNLNHDAMYWYRQDPGQGLRLIYYSQIVNDFQKGDIAEGYSVSREKKESFPLTVTSAQKNPTAFYLCASSIEGGAKPGELFFGEGSRLTVL.

About this clone: The junction shows a germline mismatch at one end, possibly a read error. The chain joins TRBV6-4 to TRBJ2-1; 7 positions agree with TRBD2. This CDR3 region has 13 residues. Germline V lookup: CDR1 MRHNA, CDR2 SNTAGT. Here the CDR3 DNA reads TGTGCCAGCAGCCCCGAGCGGGGCAATGGGCAGTTCTTC. It is translated as CASSPERGNGQFF.

The V and J genes are TRBV19 and TRBJ1-5, with 10 bases aligning to TRBD1. The CDR3 extends over 19 amino acids. Germline-derived CDR1 and CDR2 are LNHDA and SQIVND (reference sequence). V shed 0 bases and J 2 bases; nucleotides not matched to a gene: 10. The chain's CDR3 is CASSIETGGFSFGNQPQHF. CDR3 in DNA: TGTGCCAGTAGTATAGAGACAGGGGGCTTCTCTTTTGGCAATCAGCCCCAGCATTTT.

The rearrangement uses TRBV10-3 and TRBJ2-4; perhaps D is TRBD1 or TRBD2 (5 bases each). CDR3 length: 17 amino acids. Trimming took off 0 bases at V and 2 bases at J, with 14 bases between the two ends. CDR1 and CDR2 from the germline V gene are ENHRY and SYGVKD. This CDR3 is CAISESVFGGTKNIQYF. CDR3 sequence (DNA): TGTGCCATCAGTGAGTCCGTGTTTGGGGGAACCAAAAACATTCAGTACTTC.

Here the CDR3 DNA reads TGCGCCAGCAGCCACCTCGGACTAGCGGGGGATCCCTCAGGGGGAAATGAGCAGTTCTTC. Amino acids: CASSHLGLAGDPSGGNEQFF. This chain connects TRBV4-1 to TRBJ2-1, with 13 bases identical to TRBD2. CDR3 length equals 20 residues. Germline values: CDR1 MGHRA, CDR2 YSYEKL. Trimming at V came to 3 bases and at J to 7 bases, leaving 18 bases not matched to a gene.

The CDR3 bases are TGTGCCAGCAGTGAACTAGCGCCGTTCTTC. Translating gives CASSELAPFF. The chain employs TRBV2 and TRBJ2-1, with a weak D call TRBD2 (6 bases). V was pared by 2 bases and J by 15 bases, with 8 bases between. Germline V lookup: CDR1 SNHLY, CDR2 FYNNEI. There are 10 residues in the CDR3.

The CDR3 here is CASSFVASGFYEQYF. The CDR3 DNA is TGTGCCAGCAGTTTTGTCGCTAGCGGGTTCTACGAGCAGTACTTC. This chain uses TRBV27 with TRBJ2-7, with TRBD2 matching 8 bases. This CDR3 comprises 15 residues. CDR1 MNHEY and CDR2 SMNVEV come from the germline V gene (reference sequence). V trimming: 3 bases; J trimming: 3 bases; junction bases outside the gene matches: 7.

This clone was observed a handful of times. V is TRBV5-1 and J is TRBJ1-6; the D is unclear. Trimming left V 0 bases short and J 8 bases short, with 9 bases between. The CDR3 sequence is 14 residues long. From germline, CDR1 is SGHRS and CDR2 YFSETQ. The CDR3 coding sequence is TGCGCCAGCAGCTTGGATGGGTACGATTCACCCCTCCACTTT. Translation gives CASSLDGYDSPLHF.

The CDR3 DNA reads as TGTGCGGGGGAGGGATCGGGCACCGGGGAGCTGTTTTTT. Amino acid sequence: CAGEGSGTGELFF. The rearrangement joins TRBV7-8 to TRBJ2-2; 7 bases map to TRBD2. From germline, CDR1 is SGHVS and CDR2 FQNEAQ. The CDR3 is 13 residues long.

This clone was observed a few times. This chain joins TRBV30 and TRBJ1-1; possible D gene TRBD1, 5 bases. V lost 3 bases, J lost 5 bases, and 13 bases lay in between. The CDR3 contains 13 residues. Germline V gives CDR1 GTSNPN, CDR2 SVGIG (reference sequence). DNA for the CDR3: TGTGCCTGGAGCCCACGGGGGGGGACTGAAGCTTTCTTT. Amino acids: CAWSPRGGTEAFF.

This clone was seen a few times. The chain links TRBV19 to TRBJ2-3; D is perhaps TRBD1 (6 bases). This CDR3 is built from 15 residues. Germline CDR1 LNHDA, CDR2 SQIVND (reference sequence). Trimming cost V 5 bases and J 2 bases, with 14 bases left between them. The CDR3 here is CASSGWTVDTDTQYF. The CDR3 DNA sequence: TGTGCCAGTAGTGGTTGGACAGTCGACACAGATACGCAGTATTTT. The full variable domain, in which reference TRBV19 and TRBJ2-3 provide the parts outside the CDR3, is DGGITQSPKYLFRKEGQNVTLSCEQNLNHDAMYWYRQDPGQGLRLIYYSQIVNDFQKGDIAEGYSVSREKKESFPLTVTSAQKNPTAFYLCASSGWTVDTDTQYFGPGTRLTVL.

This chain joins TRBV28 and TRBJ1-2, with no clear D. From germline, CDR1 is MDHEN and CDR2 SYDVKM. The CDR3 consists of 11 residues. V gave up 5 bases and J gave up 4 bases, with 5 bases separating them. For the CDR3, the DNA is TGTGCCAGCAGTGGTGGCTATGGCTACACCTTC. Translated: CASSGGYGYTF.

The chain joins TRBV6-6 to TRBJ1-1, with D uncertain. The CDR3 is made up of 14 amino acids. V dropped 2 bases and J dropped 0 bases, with 7 bases sitting between them. Germline V CDR1 and CDR2: MNHNY, SVGAGI (reference sequence). CDR3 coding DNA: TGTGCCAGCAGTTACCTAAACCTGAACACTGAAGCTTTCTTT. It encodes CASSYLNLNTEAFF.

This clone was seen more than once but under ten times. The chain has TRBV3-1 (or the pseudogene TRBV3-2) and TRBJ2-1, with D perhaps TRBD1 or TRBD2 (5 bases each). Trimming shortened V by 0 bases and J by 12 bases, and 15 bases separated the two germline ends. Germline V gene data show CDR1 as LGHDT and CDR2 as YNNKEL (reference sequence). The CDR3 totals 14 residues. The CDR3 protein is CASSQESRLRGQFF. The CDR3 DNA reads as TGTGCCAGCAGCCAAGAGTCCCGACTAAGGGGGCAGTTCTTC.

The gene calls are TRBV30 and TRBJ2-7; D is ambiguous. CDR1 is GTSNPN and CDR2 is SVGIG in the germline V gene (reference sequence). V lost 2 bases, J lost 6 bases, and 20 bases lay in between. The CDR3 runs 15 residues. Here the CDR3 reads CAWSPLRPFPSEQYF. CDR3 nucleotides: TGTGCCTGGAGTCCTCTCCGGCCCTTTCCCTCCGAGCAGTACTTC.

This chain joins TRBV5-5 and TRBJ2-1, with 8 positions matching TRBD2. V lost 0 bases and J lost 6; bases outside the gene matches: 8. The CDR3 extends over 16 amino acids. CDR1 and CDR2 from the germline V gene are SGHKS and YYEKEE (reference sequence). For the CDR3, the DNA is TGTGCCAGCAGCTTGGAGTTGGCGGGGGGCCCCAATGAGCAGTTCTTC. Its translation: CASSLELAGGPNEQFF. Supplemented by reference TRBV5-5 and TRBJ2-1, the full variable domain reads DAGVTQSPTHLIKTRGQQVTLRCSPISGHKSVSWYQQVLGQGPQFIFQYYEKEERGRGNFPDRFSARQFPNYSSELNVNALLLGDSALYLCASSLELAGGPNEQFFGPGTRLTVL.

J is TRBJ1-4 and V is TRBV29-1; the D gene is possibly TRBD1 (5 bases). The V gene's germline CDR1 is SQVTM and CDR2 ANQGSEA. The CDR3 is made up of 13 amino acids. V was clipped by 3 bases and J by 8 bases, with 13 bases between them. Here the CDR3 reads CSVEGPGVEKLFF. DNA for the CDR3: TGCAGCGTTGAGGGCCCGGGGGTAGAAAAACTGTTTTTT.